The present T cell receptor (beta chain) was sequenced within a study of blood T cells in healthy people across ages. Overall study findings and caveats: In older individuals, TCR beta diversity per million T cells was lower, falling roughly linearly with age.

The use of a sample-barcoded 5' primer and a J-beta primer mix characterized a second PCR of about 7 to 12 cycles. Via MiXCR, TCRdb re-called the 5' RACE reads, giving one row per CDR3 protein. The sample holds 1.6 million or so distinct CDR3 sequences, about 31% seen once. Remarks on this clonotype: Antigen: not known. At one end, the junction sequence differs from germline, possibly due to a read error.

This CDR3 has 14 residues. The V gene's germline CDR1 is MGHDK and CDR2 SYGVNS. Sequencing was done on a sample of blood. The chain recombines TRBV25-1 with TRBJ2-1; TRBD2 agrees at 7 bases. This receptor was obtained from a woman in her twenties or thirties in good health. Here the CDR3 DNA reads TGTGCCAGCAGGGAATGGGGGGGGGTCAATGAGCAGTTCTTC. It specifies CASREWGGVNEQFF.